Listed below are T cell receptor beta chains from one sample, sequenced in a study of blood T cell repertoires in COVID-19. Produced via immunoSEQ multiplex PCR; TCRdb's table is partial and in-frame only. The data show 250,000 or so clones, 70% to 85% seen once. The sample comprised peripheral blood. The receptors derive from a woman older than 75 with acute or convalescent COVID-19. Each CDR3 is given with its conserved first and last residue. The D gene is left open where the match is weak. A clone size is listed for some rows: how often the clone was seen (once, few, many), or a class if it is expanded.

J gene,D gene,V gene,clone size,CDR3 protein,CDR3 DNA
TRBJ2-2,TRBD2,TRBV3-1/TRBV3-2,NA,CASSPAAGAGELFF,TGTGCCAGCAGCCCCGCCGCGGGGGCCGGGGAGCTGTTTTTT
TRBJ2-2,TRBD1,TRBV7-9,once,CASSRAQGMNTGELFF,TGTGCCAGCAGCCGCGCACAGGGGATGAACACCGGGGAGCTGTTTTTT
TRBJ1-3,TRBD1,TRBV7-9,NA,CASSQGQGGSGNTIYF,TGTGCCAGCAGCCAAGGACAGGGGGGTTCGGGAAACACCATATATTTT
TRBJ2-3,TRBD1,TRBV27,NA,CASTPRGWGQGVSIDTDTQYF,TGTGCCAGCACCCCCCGGGGGTGGGGACAGGGGGTATCTATTGACACAGATACGCAGTATTTT
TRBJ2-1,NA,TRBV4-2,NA,CASSQAAESSYNEQFF,TGTGCCAGCAGCCAAGCCGCGGAGAGCTCCTACAATGAGCAGTTCTTC
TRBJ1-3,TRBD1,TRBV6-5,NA,CASRQGAPSGNTIYF,TGTGCCAGCAGACAGGGGGCTCCCTCTGGAAACACCATATATTTT
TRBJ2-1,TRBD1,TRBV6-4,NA,CASSPGGFRGYNEQFF,TGTGCCAGCAGTCCAGGGGGTTTCCGGGGTTACAATGAGCAGTTCTTC
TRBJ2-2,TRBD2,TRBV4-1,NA,CASKLAGPNTGELFF,TGCGCCAGCAAACTAGCGGGCCCGAACACCGGGGAGCTGTTTTTT
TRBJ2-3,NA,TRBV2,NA,CASSPTDTQYF,TGTGCCAGCAGTCCGACAGATACGCAGTATTTT
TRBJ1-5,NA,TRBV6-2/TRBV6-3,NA,CASSSGQTTGPQHF,TGTGCCAGCAGCTCAGGACAGACAACCGGGCCCCAGCATTTT
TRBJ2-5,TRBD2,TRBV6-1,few,CASSELAGGPQETQYF,TGTGCCAGCAGTGAATTAGCGGGGGGGCCTCAAGAGACCCAGTACTTC
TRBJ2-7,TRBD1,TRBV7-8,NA,CASSPTGTGGFEQYF,TGTGCCAGCAGCCCAACCGGGACAGGGGGCTTCGAGCAGTACTTC
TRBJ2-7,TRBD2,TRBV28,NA,CASGLADEQYF,TGTGCCAGCGGACTAGCGGACGAGCAGTACTTC
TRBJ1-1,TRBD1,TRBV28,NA,CASTRPGDRDEAFF,TGTGCCAGCACTCGGCCCGGGGACAGAGATGAAGCTTTCTTT
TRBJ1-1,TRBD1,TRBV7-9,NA,CASSPSNRGAFF,TGTGCCAGCAGCCCTAGTAACAGGGGAGCTTTCTTT
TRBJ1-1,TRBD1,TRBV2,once,CASRQDRGPTEAFF,TGTGCCAGCAGACAGGACAGGGGGCCAACTGAAGCTTTCTTT
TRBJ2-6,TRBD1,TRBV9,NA,CASSALGQPGSGANVLTF,TGTGCCAGCAGCGCATTGGGACAGCCTGGCTCTGGGGCCAACGTCCTGACTTTC
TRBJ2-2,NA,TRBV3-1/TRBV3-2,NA,CASSPGKGVGTGELFF,TGTGCCAGCAGCCCCGGTAAGGGAGTGGGCACCGGGGAGCTGTTTTTT
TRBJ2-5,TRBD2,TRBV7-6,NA,CASQGGREGQETQYF,TGTGCCAGCCAAGGCGGCAGGGAGGGCCAAGAGACCCAGTACTTC
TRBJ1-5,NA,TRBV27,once,CASGRPGGNQPQHF,TGTGCCAGCGGCCGGCCGGGGGGAAATCAGCCCCAGCATTTT
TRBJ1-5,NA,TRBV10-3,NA,CAIRGGGNQPQHF,TGTGCCATCAGGGGAGGAGGGAATCAGCCCCAGCATTTT
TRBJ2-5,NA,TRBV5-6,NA,CASSFWQAETQYF,TGTGCCAGCAGCTTCTGGCAGGCCGAGACCCAGTACTTC
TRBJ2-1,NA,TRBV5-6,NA,CASSLMQEYYNEQFF,TGTGCCAGCAGCTTGATGCAGGAATACTACAATGAGCAGTTCTTC
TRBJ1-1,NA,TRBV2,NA,CASIASRQRNTEAFF,TGTGCCAGCATTGCCTCGAGACAGAGGAACACTGAAGCTTTCTTT
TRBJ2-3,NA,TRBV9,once,CASSVEGGSTDTQYF,TGTGCCAGCAGCGTAGAGGGCGGGAGCACAGATACGCAGTATTTT
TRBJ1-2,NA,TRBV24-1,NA,CATSDADSYGYTF,TGTGCCACCAGTGATGCCGACAGCTATGGCTACACCTTC
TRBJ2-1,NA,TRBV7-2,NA,CASSLGDGGFDEQFF,TGTGCCAGCAGCTTGGGGGACGGGGGTTTCGATGAGCAGTTCTTC
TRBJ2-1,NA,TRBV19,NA,CASSMPAGPYNEQFF,TGTGCCAGTAGTATGCCTGCGGGCCCCTACAATGAGCAGTTCTTC
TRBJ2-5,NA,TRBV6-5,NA,CASTLGTQGGETQYF,TGTGCCAGCACACTCGGGACTCAGGGTGGAGAGACCCAGTACTTC
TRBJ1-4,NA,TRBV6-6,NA,CASSRPGVNEKLFF,TGTGCCAGCAGTAGACCAGGGGTCAATGAAAAACTGTTTTTT
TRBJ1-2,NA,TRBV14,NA,CASSQENTNYGYTF,TGTGCCAGCAGCCAAGAGAACACCAACTATGGCTACACCTTC